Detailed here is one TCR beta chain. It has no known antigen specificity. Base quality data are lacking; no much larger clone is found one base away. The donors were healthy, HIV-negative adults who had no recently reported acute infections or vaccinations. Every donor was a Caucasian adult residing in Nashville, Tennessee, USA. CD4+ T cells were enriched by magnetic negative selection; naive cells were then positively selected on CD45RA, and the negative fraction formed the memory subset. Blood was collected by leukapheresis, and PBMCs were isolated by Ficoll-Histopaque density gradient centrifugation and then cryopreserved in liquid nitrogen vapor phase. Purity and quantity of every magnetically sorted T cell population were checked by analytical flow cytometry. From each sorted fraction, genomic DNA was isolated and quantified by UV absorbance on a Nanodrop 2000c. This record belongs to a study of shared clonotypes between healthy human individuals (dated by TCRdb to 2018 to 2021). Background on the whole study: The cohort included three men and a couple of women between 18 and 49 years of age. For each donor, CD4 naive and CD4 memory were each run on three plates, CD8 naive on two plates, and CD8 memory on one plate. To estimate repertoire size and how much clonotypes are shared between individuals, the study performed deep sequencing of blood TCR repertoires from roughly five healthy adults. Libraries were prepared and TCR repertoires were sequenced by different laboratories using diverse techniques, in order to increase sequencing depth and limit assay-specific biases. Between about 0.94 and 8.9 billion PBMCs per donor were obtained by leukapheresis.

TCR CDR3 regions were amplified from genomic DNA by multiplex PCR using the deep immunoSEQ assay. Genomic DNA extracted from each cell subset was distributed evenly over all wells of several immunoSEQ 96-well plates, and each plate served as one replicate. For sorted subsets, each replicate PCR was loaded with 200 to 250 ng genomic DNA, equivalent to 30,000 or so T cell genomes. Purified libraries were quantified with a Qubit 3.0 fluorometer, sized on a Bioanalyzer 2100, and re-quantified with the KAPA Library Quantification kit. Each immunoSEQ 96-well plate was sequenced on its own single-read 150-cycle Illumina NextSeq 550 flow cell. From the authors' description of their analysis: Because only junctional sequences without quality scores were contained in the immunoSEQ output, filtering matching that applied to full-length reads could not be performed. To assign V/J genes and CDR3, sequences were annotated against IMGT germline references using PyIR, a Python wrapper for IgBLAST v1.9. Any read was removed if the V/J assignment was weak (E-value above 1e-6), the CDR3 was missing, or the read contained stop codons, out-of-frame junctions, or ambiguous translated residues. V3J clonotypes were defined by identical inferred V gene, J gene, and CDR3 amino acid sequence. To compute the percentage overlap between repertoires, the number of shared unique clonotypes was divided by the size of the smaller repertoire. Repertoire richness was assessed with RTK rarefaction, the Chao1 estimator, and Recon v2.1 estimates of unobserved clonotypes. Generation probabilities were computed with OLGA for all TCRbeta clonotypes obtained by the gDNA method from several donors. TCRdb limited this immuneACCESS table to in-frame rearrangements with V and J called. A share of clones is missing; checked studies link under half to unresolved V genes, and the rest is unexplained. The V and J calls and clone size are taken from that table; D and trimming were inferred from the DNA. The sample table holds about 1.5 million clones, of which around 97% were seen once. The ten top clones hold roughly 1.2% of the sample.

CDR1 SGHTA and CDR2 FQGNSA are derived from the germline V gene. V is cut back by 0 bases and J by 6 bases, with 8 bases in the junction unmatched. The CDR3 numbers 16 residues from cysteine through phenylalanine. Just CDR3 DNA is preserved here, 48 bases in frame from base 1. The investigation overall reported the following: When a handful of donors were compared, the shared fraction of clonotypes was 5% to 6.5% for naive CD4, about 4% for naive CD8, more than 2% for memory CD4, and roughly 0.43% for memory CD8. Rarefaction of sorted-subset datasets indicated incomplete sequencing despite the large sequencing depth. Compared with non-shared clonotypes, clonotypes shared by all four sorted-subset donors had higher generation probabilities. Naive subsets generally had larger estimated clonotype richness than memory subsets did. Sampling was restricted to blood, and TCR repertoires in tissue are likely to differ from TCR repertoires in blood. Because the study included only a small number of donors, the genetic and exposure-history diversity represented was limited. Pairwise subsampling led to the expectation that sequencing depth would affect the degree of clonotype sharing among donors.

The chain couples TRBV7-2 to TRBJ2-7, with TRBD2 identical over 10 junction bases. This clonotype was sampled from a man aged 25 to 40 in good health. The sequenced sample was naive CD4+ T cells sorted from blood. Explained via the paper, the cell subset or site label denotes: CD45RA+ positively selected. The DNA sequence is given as TGTGCCAGCAGCTTAGCCAGCGGGAGGGCCGTCACCGAGCAGTACTTC. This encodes CASSLASGRAVTEQYF.